This T cell receptor (beta chain) stems from a study of early T cells in non-severe SARS-CoV-2 infection. Study-level points and caveats: Matching results from VDJdb favored anti-spike CD8 responses, leaving private and CD4 specificities undetected.

This clonotype appeared many times. Its antigen is still unknown. As part of library construction, unique molecular identifiers were attached to individual cDNA molecules. A single record per CDR3 protein comes from TCRdb applying MiXCR to the 5' RACE reads. The sample includes tens of thousands of distinct CDR3 sequences, around 5.3% of them seen just once. The receptor's source is an adult who was a healthcare worker with PCR-confirmed SARS-CoV-2 infection or an uninfected control (not recorded which). The sample taken for sequencing was whole blood.

The DNA of the CDR3 is TGTGCCAGCAGCATGGGGACAGGGTACGAAAAACTGTTTTTT. Translating it yields CASSMGTGYEKLFF. J is TRBJ1-4 and V is TRBV12-3 or TRBV12-4, with 9 bases fitting TRBD1. Trimming removed 6 bases from V and 8 bases from J; junction bases left unmatched: 7. CDR3 length equals 14 residues.